What follows are 26 T cell receptor beta chains derived from one specimen sequenced in a study of vaccination and CD4 T cells after COVID-19. These receptors have no known antigen. Indicated time point: late sampling 161 to 241 days after vaccination in three convalescent patients. As to treatment: approximately 11-day PBMC culture with coronavirus spike peptide pools or control peptides (ViraFEST assay). The Oncomine TCR Beta short-read assay sequenced DNA from cultured CD4+ T cells. TCRdb ran MiXCR on the PCR reads and lists one entry per CDR3 protein. Of approximately 21,000 distinct CDR3 sequences in the sample, 43% are singletons; the top ten hold 4.5% to 5.5%. Here the sequenced sample was CD4+ T cells from blood, cultured in vitro, taken about 7 months after SARS-CoV-2 vaccination. The receptors shown here come from a human donor who had recovered from COVID-19.

V usage is TRBV20-1 and J usage is TRBJ1-5; D gene unclear. The ends were cut back, 6 bases at V and 6 bases at J, with 15 bases in the middle. Germline CDR1 and CDR2: DFQATT and SNEGSKA (reference sequence). There are 13 residues in the CDR3. The CDR3 loop reads CSAAAGVGQPQHF. CDR3 nucleotides: TGCAGTGCCGCAGCCGGGGTAGGTCAGCCCCAGCATTTT.

The chain uses TRBV19 and TRBJ2-1; 7 bases map to TRBD2. J lost 7 bases, V lost 3 bases, and 3 bases had no gene match. The germline CDR1 and CDR2 sequences are LNHDA and SQIVND (reference sequence). The CDR3 is 13 residues long. The CDR3 DNA is TGTGCCAGTAGTATGTCTAGCGGTAATGAGCAGTTCTTC. Translated, it gives CASSMSSGNEQFF.

The chain carries TRBV28 and TRBJ1-2; TRBD1 is a possible D gene (5 bases). The CDR3 loop spans 13 amino acids. V shed 5 bases and J shed 0 bases, with 7 bases lying between them. Germline CDR1 is MDHEN and CDR2 is SYDVKM. The CDR3: CASSLTANYGYTF. The CDR3 nucleotides are TGTGCCAGCAGTCTGACAGCTAACTATGGCTACACCTTC.

This chain joins TRBV10-3 and TRBJ2-5; 8 nucleotides line up with TRBD1. Germline CDR1 is ENHRY and CDR2 is SYGVKD. Trimming at V came to 0 bases and at J to 4 bases, leaving 7 bases not matched to a gene. The CDR3 has 16 amino acids. Here the CDR3 reads CAISESYGRGRETQYF. The CDR3 nucleotides are TGTGCCATCAGTGAGTCGTATGGCAGGGGGCGAGAGACCCAGTACTTC.

The chain couples TRBV20-1 to TRBJ2-7; D is tentatively TRBD1 or TRBD2 (6 bases each). Germline CDR1 reads DFQATT; CDR2 reads SNEGSKA (reference sequence). The CDR3 loop spans 14 amino acids. The V and J ends lost 6 bases and 0 bases respectively, with 15 bases between them. The CDR3 region has the DNA TGCAGTGCATTCGAGGGGGGAAGCTCCTACGAGCAGTACTTC. Translating it yields CSAFEGGSSYEQYF.

This clonotype was seen a single time. The rearrangement uses TRBV18 and TRBJ2-7, with D maybe TRBD2 (5 bases). Trimming took 0 bases from V and 0 from J, leaving 6 bases between them. Germline assignment: CDR1 KGHSH and CDR2 LQKENI. The CDR3 length is 14 residues. CDR3 sequence reads: CASSPPTNSYEQYF. Here the CDR3 DNA reads TGTGCCAGCTCACCACCGACTAACTCCTACGAGCAGTACTTC.

The chain is built from TRBV27 and TRBJ1-5; tentatively, D is TRBD1 (6 bases). Trimming shortened V by 5 bases and J by 9 bases, and 23 bases separated the two germline ends. In germline, CDR1 is MNHEY, CDR2 SMNVEV (reference sequence). This CDR3 region has 16 residues. CDR3 nucleotides: TGTGCCAGCAGTGGCCGGGACAATCCTGTCAAATGGCCCCAGCATTTT. It is translated as CASSGRDNPVKWPQHF.

This clonotype was counted a few times. V and J are TRBV6-1 and TRBJ2-2; 8 positions agree with TRBD2. V lost 7 bases to trimming and J lost 6 bases; unmatched junction nucleotides: 4. Germline CDR1 MNHNS, CDR2 SASEGT. The CDR3 covers 13 residues. The CDR3 nucleotides are TGTGCCAGCACGGGACTAGTGGCCGGGGAGCTGTTTTTT. As protein: CASTGLVAGELFF.

The chain is built from TRBV24-1 and TRBJ2-1; 13 bases match TRBD2. CDR3 length equals 18 residues. V shed 3 bases and J 10 bases; nucleotides not matched to a gene: 14. CDR1 is KGHDR and CDR2 is SFDVKD in the germline V gene. This CDR3 reads CATSDPSTRTSGRGEQFF. CDR3 DNA: TGTGCCACCAGTGATCCCTCCACGCGGACTAGCGGGAGAGGGGAGCAGTTCTTC.

This clonotype appeared a few times. At one boundary the junction diverges from the germline segment, which might be a read error. The chain couples TRBV20-1 to TRBJ1-5, with D tentatively TRBD1 (5 bases). The CDR3 consists of 13 residues. The germline gives CDR1 DFQATT, CDR2 SNEGSKA (reference sequence). This CDR3 is CSARGGAQQPQHF. CDR3 coding DNA: TGCAGTGCCAGAGGCGGGGCCCAGCAGCCCCAGCATTTT.

The rearrangement uses TRBV5-4 and TRBJ2-1, with TRBD2 matching 10 bases. The V and J ends lost 3 bases and 2 bases, in that order; junction bases with no gene match: 2. The CDR3 contains 15 residues. Germline CDR1 and CDR2: SGHNT and YYREEE (reference sequence). CDR3 loop: CASSSGTSAYNEQFF. The CDR3 nucleotides read TGTGCCAGCAGCTCCGGGACTAGCGCCTACAATGAGCAGTTCTTC. Based on the CDR3 plus reference TRBV5-4 and TRBJ2-1, the full variable domain is ETGVTQSPTHLIKTRGQQVTLRCSSQSGHNTVSWYQQALGQGPQFIFQYYREEENGRGNFPPRFSGLQFPNYSSELNVNALELDDSALYLCASSSGTSAYNEQFFGPGTRLTVL.

The chain carries TRBV19 and TRBJ2-1; 10 bases are shared with TRBD1. Trimming removed 6 bases from V and 5 bases from J; junction bases left unmatched: 1. Germline V lookup: CDR1 LNHDA, CDR2 SQIVND (reference sequence). There are 13 residues in the CDR3. As DNA, the CDR3 is TGTGCCAGTAGCGGGACAGGGGACAATGAGCAGTTCTTC. Translated, it gives CASSGTGDNEQFF.

This clonotype was counted a few times. The genes are TRBV20-1 and TRBJ2-4, with 7 bases that match TRBD2. CDR3 length: 13 amino acids. Trimming removed 3 bases from V and 6 bases from J; junction bases left unmatched: 5. Germline CDR1 DFQATT, CDR2 SNEGSKA (reference sequence). CDR3 region: CSARDPGGNIQYF. The CDR3 DNA reads TGCAGTGCTAGGGACCCGGGGGGAAACATTCAGTACTTC.

This clonotype was counted a few times. The V and J genes are TRBV6-4 and TRBJ1-2; D is undetermined. This CDR3 is 14 amino acids long. Trimming took off 2 bases at V and 3 bases at J, with 10 bases between the two ends. Germline V gene data show CDR1 as MRHNA and CDR2 as SNTAGT. The CDR3 nucleotides are TGTGCCAGCAGTGACCCAGTAGACGACTATGGCTACACCTTC. This sequence encodes CASSDPVDDYGYTF.

The V and J genes are TRBV7-2 and TRBJ2-5, with 7 bases matching TRBD2. V dropped 1 base and J dropped 2; count of bases not matched to a gene: 4. The CDR3 is 15 residues long. Germline CDR1 SGHTA, CDR2 FQGNSA. The CDR3 nucleotides are TGTGCCAGCAGCTTAGAGGCTAGCGGACAAGAGACCCAGTACTTC. Translation: CASSLEASGQETQYF.

This clonotype turned up a few times. The chain uses TRBV2 and TRBJ2-5; D possibly corresponds to TRBD1 (5 bases). V lost 6 bases and J 5 bases, leaving 10 bases between the germline ends. The CDR3 consists of 12 residues. The germline CDR1 and CDR2 sequences are SNHLY and FYNNEI. CDR3 sequence (DNA): TGTGCCAGCAGGGGGCTGGAGGAGACCCAGTACTTC. This translates into CASRGLEETQYF.

This clonotype is judged medium-sized. The chain couples TRBV28 to TRBJ2-7; either TRBD1 or TRBD2 may supply D (5 bases each). Trimming cost V 3 bases and J 5 bases, with 20 bases left between them. Germline V gene lookup returns CDR1 MDHEN and CDR2 SYDVKM. The CDR3 is 16 amino acids. The CDR3 loop reads CASSFSTGTVGHEQYF. The CDR3 DNA reads as TGTGCCAGCAGTTTTTCGACGGGGACGGTAGGGCACGAGCAGTACTTC.

This clonotype showed up just once. The germline gene is not matched at one end of the junction; a read error may be the cause. The V gene is TRBV30, the J gene TRBJ2-6; 8 bases match TRBD1. Looked up from germline, CDR1 is GTSNPN and CDR2 is SVGIG (reference sequence). CDR3 length: 16 residues. CDR3 region: CTWGAGTGSGANVLTF. Written as DNA, the CDR3 is TGTACCTGGGGAGCCGGGACAGGCTCTGGGGCCAACGTCCTGACTTTC.

V and J are TRBV7-8 and TRBJ2-1; 9 nucleotides agree with TRBD1. CDR1 is SGHVS, CDR2 FQNEAQ, per germline. The CDR3 totals 15 residues. The junction had 7 bases not matched to a gene; V was cut back by 5 bases and J by 5 bases. CDR3 amino acids: CASSPRDRVDNEQFF. CDR3 DNA: TGTGCCAGCAGCCCCCGGGACAGGGTAGACAATGAGCAGTTCTTC.

The gene calls are TRBV28 and TRBJ2-7, with D possibly TRBD1 on 6 matching bases. Trimming took 2 bases from V and 4 from J, leaving 9 bases between them. The CDR3 runs 13 residues. Germline V gene data show CDR1 as MDHEN and CDR2 as SYDVKM. The CDR3 sequence is CASSLGGFYEQYF. For the CDR3, the DNA is TGTGCCAGCAGTTTAGGGGGCTTTTACGAGCAGTACTTC.

The chain carries TRBV4-2 and TRBJ1-5; 9 bases are shared with TRBD1. Germline assignment: CDR1 LGHNA and CDR2 YNFKEQ. CDR3 size: 17 residues. V lost 0 bases and J lost 6; bases outside the gene matches: 9. This chain's CDR3 is CASSQDGGQGGFQPQHF. In DNA form, the CDR3 reads TGTGCCAGCAGCCAAGACGGGGGACAGGGAGGTTTTCAGCCCCAGCATTTT.

The chain is built from TRBV7-2 and TRBJ2-5; tentatively, D is TRBD1 or TRBD2 (5 bases each). The CDR3 consists of 14 residues. Trimming shortened V by 5 bases and J by 5 bases, and 15 bases separated the two germline ends. Germline V CDR1 and CDR2: SGHTA, FQGNSA. CDR3 nucleotide sequence: TGTGCCAGCAGCCTCAGAGAGGGGTGGGAGACCCAGTACTTC. Its protein is CASSLREGWETQYF.

This clonotype occurred a few times. This sequence joins TRBV20-1 and TRBJ2-1; 11 nucleotides line up with TRBD2. The CDR3 loop spans 13 amino acids. The V segment lost 6 bases and the J segment 12 bases; nucleotides outside the gene matches: 10. CDR1 is DFQATT and CDR2 is SNEGSKA in the germline V gene (reference sequence). CDR3 sequence: CSAPELAGGRQFF. The CDR3 DNA reads as TGCAGTGCCCCCGAGCTAGCGGGAGGACGGCAGTTCTTC.

This clonotype was recorded a few times. CDR3 sequence (DNA): TGTGCCAGCAGTTACTCGAGAGTCCCTAGCGGGAACCTTAACGAGCAGTACTTC. As protein: CASSYSRVPSGNLNEQYF. The chain joins TRBV6-5 to TRBJ2-7, with TRBD2 identical over 9 bases. Germline CDR1 is MNHEY and CDR2 is SVGAGI. V shed 0 bases and J 5 bases; nucleotides not matched to a gene: 14. There are 18 residues in the CDR3.

The chain joins TRBV6-5 to TRBJ2-3; D remains unclear. The CDR3 consists of 13 residues. Germline CDR1 and CDR2: MNHEY and SVGAGI. With 8 bases removed from V and 0 bases from J, the gap between germline ends came to 9 bases. The CDR3: CASGFRSTDTQYF. CDR3 DNA sequence: TGTGCCAGCGGTTTTAGGAGCACAGATACGCAGTATTTT.

V and J are TRBV28 and TRBJ2-7, with 7 bases fitting TRBD1. Matching the DNA end better, TRBJ2-1 makes the J call doubtful. Germline CDR1 is MDHEN and CDR2 is SYDVKM. The CDR3 extends over 16 amino acids. The CDR3 DNA reads as TGTGCCAGCAGTTCCGCCGCAGGGGGATCCTACAATGAGCAGTTCTTC. Protein product: CASSSAAGGSYNEQFF.